This is a list of T cell receptor beta chains from one sample in a study of immune evolution from preneoplasia to lung adenocarcinoma. Assay used: immunoSEQ multiplex PCR; TCRdb lists only in-frame clones, some missing. This sample has 25,000 or so clones, with just under 75% found just once. Sequencing was performed on FFPE invasive lung adenocarcinoma tissue. These receptors originate from a person between 60 and 70 years old with invasive lung adenocarcinoma. Some clones in this sample may be carry-over from other donors' samples. Both conserved end residues are part of each CDR3. The order of the fields is J gene, clone size, V gene, CDR3 length, D gene, CDR3 DNA, CDR3 protein. D genes are given only for firm matches. Size tells how often a clone was seen (once, few, many) or the class of an expanded clone, and some rows leave it out.

>TRBJ2-1|medium-sized|TRBV7-9|13|TRBD1
TGTGCCAGCAGCCGTGGACAGGGGGAAGATACGTTCTTC
CASSRGQGEDTFF
>TRBJ2-7|NA|TRBV5-6|16|TRBD1
TGTGCCAGCAGCTTGCCCGGGACAGGGAACGGAAACGAGCAGTACTTC
CASSLPGTGNGNEQYF
>TRBJ2-1|NA|TRBV10-1|16|TRBD2
TGCGCCAGCAGTGAGCAACTAGCGGGAAGATACAATGAGCAGTTCTTC
CASSEQLAGRYNEQFF
>TRBJ2-5|NA|TRBV11-2|16|TRBD1
TGTGCCAGCAGCTCCAAGGACAGGGCCATCGGGGAGACCCAGTACTTC
CASSSKDRAIGETQYF
>TRBJ1-2|NA|TRBV19|15|NA
TGTGCCAGTAGTAATCAGGGATCCCTTTTCCCTGGCTACACCTTC
CASSNQGSLFPGYTF
>TRBJ2-7|NA|TRBV9|15|NA
TGTGCCAGCTCCTCCAGGCAGGGGTTGAGCTACGAGCAGTACTTC
CASSSRQGLSYEQYF
>TRBJ2-5|NA|TRBV7-8|16|NA
TGTGCCAGCAGCTTAGCCAAGGGACGGCTGGGAGAGACCCAGTACTTC
CASSLAKGRLGETQYF
>TRBJ1-1|medium-sized|TRBV5-4|16|TRBD1
TGTGCCAGCAGCCCCTCACAGGGGGCTTCGGGCACTGAAGCTTTCTTT
CASSPSQGASGTEAFF
>TRBJ2-5|NA|TRBV28|13|NA
TGTGCCAGCACCGACGGGGGCCGAGAGACCCAGTACTTC
CASTDGGRETQYF
>TRBJ2-2|NA|TRBV2|15|NA
TGTGCCACCAAGCGAGGGACACCAAACACCGGGGAGCTGTTTTTT
CATKRGTPNTGELFF
>TRBJ2-5|NA|TRBV5-8|12|NA
TGTGCCAGCGGTCGGCTAAAAGAGACCCAGTACTTC
CASGRLKETQYF
>TRBJ1-1|NA|TRBV12-5|15|TRBD1
TGTGCTAGTGGTTTAAAACAGGGGGACAACACTGAAGCTTTCTTT
CASGLKQGDNTEAFF
>TRBJ1-4|NA|TRBV11-2|14|TRBD1
TGTGCCAGCAGCCTAGACAGGGGATACGAAAAACTGTTTTTT
CASSLDRGYEKLFF
>TRBJ2-3|few|TRBV4-2|18|TRBD2
TGTGCCAGCAGCCAAGATTGGAGACTAGCGGGAGGGACAGATACGCAGTATTTT
CASSQDWRLAGGTDTQYF
>TRBJ1-1|NA|TRBV6-5|11|TRBD1
TGTGCCAGCAGTCAGGGGGCTGAAGCTTTCTTT
CASSQGAEAFF
>TRBJ1-3|NA|TRBV6-4|17|TRBD1
TGTGCCAGCAGGACAGGCAATAGGACAGGGCCTGGAAACACCATATATTTT
CASRTGNRTGPGNTIYF
>TRBJ1-1|NA|TRBV13|11|NA
TGTGCCAGCAGCGTTGTCACTGAAGCTTTCTTT
CASSVVTEAFF
>TRBJ2-5|medium-sized|TRBV5-6|16|TRBD2
TGTGCCAGCAGCTATTCGGGACTAGCGGGCCAAGAGACCCAGTACTTC
CASSYSGLAGQETQYF
>TRBJ2-5|few|TRBV2|13|NA
TGTGCCAGCAGTGGACAGGCCAAAGAGACCCAGTACTTC
CASSGQAKETQYF
>TRBJ1-5|NA|TRBV19|16|NA
TGTGCCAGTAGTATAGGCCCGGGGGCAAACAATCAGCCCCAGCATTTT
CASSIGPGANNQPQHF
>TRBJ2-3|once|TRBV11-2|11|NA
TGTGCCAGCAGCTCAACAGATACGCAGTATTTT
CASSSTDTQYF
>TRBJ2-7|NA|TRBV19|13|TRBD2
TGTGCCAGTAGTAAGATAGCGGGATACGAGCAGTACTTC
CASSKIAGYEQYF
>TRBJ2-7|NA|TRBV6-1|15|TRBD2
TGTGCCAGCAGTGAATGGGAGGGGTCCTCCTACGAGCAGTACTTC
CASSEWEGSSYEQYF
>TRBJ1-1|NA|TRBV2|13|NA
TGTGCCAGCAGTGAGGACGGGAACACTGAAGCTTTCTTT
CASSEDGNTEAFF
>TRBJ2-3|NA|TRBV29-1|14|NA
TGCAGCGTTGATCGGGCTAGCGGCACAGATACGCAGTATTTT
CSVDRASGTDTQYF
>TRBJ2-5|few|TRBV14|16|NA
TGTGCCAGCAGCTTCATTGGCGGCAGGGGGGGAAAGACCCAGTACTTC
CASSFIGGRGGKTQYF
>TRBJ2-5|medium-sized|TRBV29-1|14|NA
TGCAGCGGAACCCCCGGGGGGCAACAAGAGACCCAGTACTTC
CSGTPGGQQETQYF
>TRBJ1-2|NA|TRBV5-3|14|NA
TGTGCCAGCAGCTTGGATATATCGGGGAATCGCTACACCTTC
CASSLDISGNRYTF
>TRBJ2-3|once|TRBV6-1|20|NA
TGTGCCAGCAGTGATAGAACAGGGGGATGGCTAGCGGCTAGCACAGATACGCAGTATTTT
CASSDRTGGWLAASTDTQYF
>TRBJ2-7|NA|TRBV14|14|NA
TGTGCCAGCAGCCAAGAAGAACTAAGTCGCGAGCAGTACTTC
CASSQEELSREQYF
>TRBJ2-5|NA|TRBV7-2|15|NA
TGTGCCAGCAGCTTAGGGTCTAGCCTCCAAGAGACCCAGTACTTC
CASSLGSSLQETQYF
>TRBJ2-5|NA|TRBV27|16|NA
TGTGCCAGCAGTTTTTCATTCATAGGATCGAAGGAGACCCAGTACTTC
CASSFSFIGSKETQYF
>TRBJ1-3|NA|TRBV18|15|NA
TGTGCCAGCTCACCACAGGGCGTTAAGGGAAACACCATATATTTT
CASSPQGVKGNTIYF
>TRBJ2-7|NA|TRBV6-5|14|TRBD1
TGTGCCAGCAGACTTGGACAGGGACGAAGCGAGCAGTACTTC
CASRLGQGRSEQYF
>TRBJ2-7|NA|TRBV5-1|14|TRBD1
TGCGCCAGCCAAAACCCCGGACAGGCCTACGAGCAGTACTTC
CASQNPGQAYEQYF
>TRBJ2-5|NA|TRBV9|17|NA
TGTGCCAGCAGCGTAGAAATAGGCCGTGGCGTCCAAGAGACCCAGTACTTC
CASSVEIGRGVQETQYF